These 25 T cell receptor beta chains were all obtained from the same sample, sequenced in a study of cytomegalovirus exposure and HLA in healthy donors. Primers for the PCR totalled 60 Vbeta and 13 Jbeta. TCRdb's table, derived via immunoSEQ multiplex PCR, lists solely in-frame clones and lacks some. The sample lists 95,000 to 120,000 clones; roughly 72% were seen once. Sequencing was carried out using PBMCs. All receptors derive from a woman aged 40 to 50 in good health and CMV-seropositive.

About this clone itself: Other DNA sequences in the sample encode the same CDR3. The V call is TRBV14, the J call TRBJ2-5; tentatively, D is TRBD1 (6 bases). Germline values: CDR1 SGHDN, CDR2 FVKESK. The CDR3 consists of 14 residues. The V end was cut by 4 bases, the J end by 1 base, with 10 bases between. The CDR3 DNA is TGTGCCAGCAGCCGAAACAGGGCCCAAGAGACCCAGTACTTC. This translates into CASSRNRAQETQYF. The whole variable domain, remainder taken from reference TRBV14 and TRBJ2-5, is EAGVTQFPSHSVIEKGQTVTLRCDPISGHDNLYWYRRVMGKEIKFLLHFVKESKQDESGMPNNRFLAERTGGTYSTLKVQPAELEDSGVYFCASSRNRAQETQYFGPGTRLLVL.

The chain is built from TRBV6-6 and TRBJ1-2, with D possibly being TRBD1 (6 bases). The V end lost 2 bases, the J end lost 2 bases, and 9 bases lay between the germline ends. Germline V gene lookup returns CDR1 MNHNY and CDR2 SVGAGI (reference sequence). The CDR3 is 14 residues long. CDR3 DNA: TGTGCCAGCAGTTACGGGACACAAAACTATGGCTACACCTTC. This encodes CASSYGTQNYGYTF.

The genes are TRBV19 and TRBJ2-7; D is ambiguous. Germline V CDR1 and CDR2: LNHDA, SQIVND (reference sequence). V was pared by 3 bases and J by 0 bases, with 6 bases between. The CDR3 runs to 13 residues. CDR3 in amino acids: CASSIGLSYEQYF. In DNA, the CDR3 is TGTGCCAGTAGTATTGGGCTCTCCTACGAGCAGTACTTC.

The rearrangement links TRBV7-2 to TRBJ2-3; a weak D match, TRBD2 (5 bases). From germline, CDR1 is SGHTA and CDR2 FQGNSA. The CDR3 contains 17 residues. The V gene lost 0 bases and the J gene lost 0 bases, with 13 bases spanning the gap. CDR3 sequence reads: CASSLAYGGASTDTQYF. The CDR3 DNA reads as TGTGCCAGCAGCTTAGCGTACGGAGGAGCTAGCACAGATACGCAGTATTTT. Full variable domain (remainder filled in from reference TRBV7-2 and TRBJ2-3): GAGVSQSPSNKVTEKGKDVELRCDPISGHTALYWYRQSLGQGLEFLIYFQGNSAPDKSGLPSDRFSAERTGGSVSTLTIQRTQQEDSAVYLCASSLAYGGASTDTQYFGPGTRLTVL.

As concerns this clone: The junction departs from the called germline gene at one end, perhaps through a read error. The chain joins TRBV7-9 to TRBJ1-5; D is unresolved. Per the germline V gene, CDR1 is SEHNR and CDR2 is FQNEAQ (reference sequence). This CDR3 is 13 amino acids long. In DNA form, the CDR3 reads TGTTCCAGCAGCTTATTGGCGGGTCAGCCCCAGCATTTT. Protein sequence: CSSSLLAGQPQHF.

This clone occurred once. The chain couples TRBV4-2 to TRBJ1-2, with D hard to call. V was cut by 0 bases and J by 6 bases, with 17 bases left in between. The germline V gene has CDR1 LGHNA and CDR2 YNFKEQ. The CDR3 loop spans 16 amino acids. This chain's CDR3 is CASSQDLSEGADGYTF. In DNA, the CDR3 is TGTGCCAGCAGCCAAGATCTATCAGAGGGCGCAGATGGCTACACCTTC.

The chain links TRBV2 to TRBJ2-2, with D possibly being TRBD1 (5 bases). Germline V gene lookup returns CDR1 SNHLY and CDR2 FYNNEI. The V gene lost 4 bases and the J gene lost 1 base, with 7 bases spanning the gap. CDR3 length: 14 residues. The CDR3 protein is CASSAQGNTGELFF. CDR3 nucleotide sequence: TGTGCCAGCAGTGCTCAGGGGAACACCGGGGAGCTGTTTTTT.

V usage is TRBV2 and J usage is TRBJ1-2, with a possible D match to TRBD1 (5 bases). Germline CDR1 and CDR2: SNHLY and FYNNEI. The germline V and J ends were trimmed by 3 bases and 4 bases, with 6 bases remaining between them. This CDR3 contains 12 residues. CDR3 in amino acids: CASSDRVYGYTF. The DNA for the CDR3 is TGTGCCAGCAGTGACAGGGTCTATGGCTACACCTTC.

The rearrangement uses TRBV30 and TRBJ2-1; the match to TRBD2 covers 9 bases. This CDR3 is built from 14 residues. CDR1 GTSNPN and CDR2 SVGIG come from the germline V gene (reference sequence). Trimming at V came to 2 bases and at J to 2 bases, leaving 1 base not matched to a gene. CDR3 in DNA: TGTGCCTGGAGTACTAGCGGGCCCTACAATGAGCAGTTCTTC. This translates into CAWSTSGPYNEQFF.

This clone appeared a few times. V is TRBV21-1 and J is TRBJ1-1; the D call in the table, TRBD1, was not verified against the DNA. TRBV21-1 has pseudogene status. The CDR3 covers 17 residues. The CDR3 DNA sequence: TGTGCCAGCAGCAAAGCTCGACAGGGGGCCATGAACACTGAAGCTTTCTTT. This sequence encodes CASSKARQGAMNTEAFF.

The chain joins TRBV27 to TRBJ1-2; the D gene is possibly TRBD1 (6 bases). The V end lost 6 bases, the J end lost 6 bases, and 23 bases lay between the germline ends. The CDR3 is 16 residues long. The V gene's germline CDR1 is MNHEY and CDR2 SMNVEV (reference sequence). The CDR3 region is CASSPNRVLGIDGYTF. CDR3 in DNA: TGTGCCAGCAGCCCAAACAGGGTTTTGGGGATAGATGGCTACACCTTC.

This clone came up a few times. This rearrangement joins TRBV30 to TRBJ1-2; weak D call: TRBD1 (5 bases). Trimming removed 0 bases from V and 5 bases from J, with 13 bases in between. Germline assignment: CDR1 GTSNPN and CDR2 SVGIG (reference sequence). The CDR3 is 14 amino acids. The chain's CDR3 is CAWSVLTGAYGYTF. The CDR3 DNA is TGTGCCTGGAGTGTACTAACAGGTGCATATGGCTACACCTTC.

This chain uses TRBV29-1 with TRBJ2-5, with D possibly matching TRBD1 (7 bases). This CDR3 is built from 14 residues. Germline loops: CDR1 SQVTM, CDR2 ANQGSEA. V shed 6 bases and J shed 3 bases, with 17 bases lying between them. As DNA, the CDR3 is TGCAGCGTGGGAGGACAGGTTACGAAAGAGACCCAGTACTTC. As protein: CSVGGQVTKETQYF.

V usage is TRBV5-4 and J usage is TRBJ1-2, with 7 positions matching TRBD1. V was pared by 2 bases and J by 8 bases, with 6 bases of the junction left unmatched. CDR3 length: 13 residues. Germline CDR1 is SGHNT and CDR2 is YYREEE (reference sequence). CDR3 residues: CASSLGGGEGYTF. In nucleotides, the CDR3 is TGTGCCAGCAGCTTAGGAGGGGGCGAGGGCTACACCTTC.

This sequence joins TRBV6-1 and TRBJ1-1; no reliable D call. Trimming shortened V by 2 bases and J by 8 bases, and 6 bases separated the two germline ends. Germline CDR1 is MNHNS and CDR2 is SASEGT. The CDR3 has 11 residues. CDR3 sequence: CASSEFREAFF. For the CDR3, the DNA is TGTGCCAGCAGTGAATTCCGGGAAGCTTTCTTT.

The V call is TRBV7-9, the J call TRBJ2-7; unclear D gene. This CDR3 comprises 14 residues. Germline loops: CDR1 SEHNR, CDR2 FQNEAQ (reference sequence). With 2 bases removed from V and 5 bases from J, the gap between germline ends came to 13 bases. The DNA for the CDR3 is TGTGCCAGCAGCTTAACCCTAAAGCAAGACGAGCAGTACTTC. It is translated as CASSLTLKQDEQYF.

V and J are TRBV2 and TRBJ2-2; the match to TRBD1 covers 7 bases. J lost 0 bases, V lost 6 bases, and 1 base had no gene match. Germline V gene sequence: CDR1 SNHLY, CDR2 FYNNEI. The CDR3 consists of 14 residues. CDR3 in DNA: TGTGCCAGCAGGGACAGGCCGAACACCGGGGAGCTGTTTTTT. Protein sequence: CASRDRPNTGELFF.

The chain links TRBV7-8 to TRBJ2-6; TRBD1 matches 9 bases. V dropped 4 bases and J dropped 4; count of bases not matched to a gene: 11. CDR1 is SGHVS and CDR2 is FQNEAQ in the germline V gene. This CDR3 is 18 amino acids long. The CDR3 DNA follows: TGTGCCAGCAGCTATATACCGGGACAGGGAGCCGGGGCCAACGTCCTGACTTTC. Residues: CASSYIPGQGAGANVLTF.

This chain joins TRBV27 and TRBJ2-1, with 10 nucleotides matching TRBD1. Looked up from germline, CDR1 is MNHEY and CDR2 is SMNVEV (reference sequence). Trimming at V came to 6 bases and at J to 5 bases, leaving 10 bases not matched to a gene. The CDR3 covers 16 residues. CDR3 in amino acids: CASSTPRDRGHNEQFF. The CDR3 bases are TGTGCCAGCAGCACCCCCCGGGACAGGGGCCACAATGAGCAGTTCTTC.

The V and J genes are TRBV5-8 and TRBJ2-1; D is unresolved. CDR1 is SGHTS and CDR2 is YDEGEE in the germline V gene. V lost 4 bases and J lost 6, with 14 bases in between. This CDR3 has 14 residues. CDR3 in amino acids: CASSRSWAGNEQFF. DNA of the CDR3: TGTGCCAGCAGCCGTAGTTGGGCCGGCAATGAGCAGTTCTTC.

The rearrangement links TRBV4-3 to TRBJ1-1; D gene unclear. This CDR3 region has 17 residues. Trimming removed 1 base at V and 4 bases at J, with 19 bases between. The germline gives CDR1 LGHNA, CDR2 YSLEER. The CDR3 spells CASSQGPSGVGITEAFF. CDR3 bases: TGCGCCAGCAGCCAAGGACCCTCCGGGGTCGGGATCACTGAAGCTTTCTTT.

The rearrangement uses TRBV6-6 and TRBJ2-3, with D maybe TRBD1 (6 bases). Trimming pared 6 bases from V and 6 bases from J, leaving 16 bases between. CDR3 length: 14 residues. The germline gives CDR1 MNHNY, CDR2 SVGAGI (reference sequence). CDR3 coding DNA: TGTGCCAGCAGATTCCGGGACATAAGTGATACGCAGTATTTT. It codes for CASRFRDISDTQYF.

V is TRBV30 and J is TRBJ1-5, with 7 bases that match TRBD1. The CDR3 sequence is 13 residues long. The J segment lost 6 bases and the V segment lost 4 bases, leaving 6 bases of the junction unmatched. The germline V gene encodes CDR1 GTSNPN and CDR2 SVGIG (reference sequence). This chain's CDR3 is CAWKSPGGQPQHF. The CDR3 DNA sequence: TGTGCCTGGAAGAGCCCAGGGGGTCAGCCCCAGCATTTT.

This clone was found once. The rearrangement joins TRBV30 to TRBJ2-3; TRBD2 agrees at 12 bases. The CDR3 covers 14 residues. Germline CDR1 reads GTSNPN; CDR2 reads SVGIG (reference sequence). V lost 3 bases to trimming and J lost 6 bases; unmatched junction nucleotides: 4. CDR3 loop: CAWRTSGSRDTQYF. CDR3 in DNA: TGTGCCTGGAGGACTAGCGGGAGTAGGGATACGCAGTATTTT.

J is TRBJ1-1 and V is TRBV4-2; 11 bases are a match to TRBD1. This CDR3 spans 16 amino acids. Germline trimming cut 3 bases from V and 1 base from J; bases unmatched to any gene: 4. Germline CDR1 reads LGHNA; CDR2 reads YNFKEQ. The CDR3 spells CASSHPGTGGNTEAFF. CDR3 coding DNA: TGTGCCAGCAGCCACCCTGGGACAGGGGGGAACACTGAAGCTTTCTTT.